One and the same sample provided the 9 T cell receptor beta chains below, sequenced in a study of sequential checkpoint blockade in melanoma. Treatment specified: randomized to nivolumab then ipilimumab (arm A) or the reverse (arm B). Assay used: immunoSEQ multiplex PCR; TCRdb lists only in-frame clones, some missing. In the table there are about 17,000 clones, 72% of which are singletons. Sample: CD8+ T cells sorted from blood (inferred from file names), taken from a patient given nivolumab and ipilimumab in sequence. These receptors were collected from a human donor with melanoma.

This clone was seen only a few times. The CDR3 is CASSYSQGRGDTQYF. The DNA for the CDR3 is TGTGCCAGCAGTTACTCCCAGGGGAGAGGAGATACGCAGTATTTT. This chain uses TRBV6-5 with TRBJ2-3; the D gene is possibly TRBD1 (6 bases). Trimming took off 0 bases at V and 5 bases at J, with 12 bases between the two ends. The CDR3 runs to 15 residues. Germline CDR1 MNHEY, CDR2 SVGAGI.

The gene calls are TRBV7-3 and TRBJ2-2, with 14 positions matching TRBD2. The length of the CDR3 is 17 residues. V was pared by 4 bases and J by 8 bases, with 9 bases of the junction left unmatched. Germline-derived CDR1 and CDR2 are SGHTA and FQGTGA. The CDR3 nucleotides read TGTGCCAGCAGCTCCTCGACTAGCGGGGGGGCCATAGGGGAGCTGTTTTTT. This codes for CASSSSTSGGAIGELFF.

This chain joins TRBV6-6 and TRBJ2-1, with D perhaps matching TRBD2 (5 bases). Germline V gene lookup returns CDR1 MNHNY and CDR2 SVGAGI (reference sequence). CDR3 length: 16 residues. The ends were cut back, 6 bases at V and 1 base at J, with 16 bases in the middle. The chain's CDR3 is CASSMDSARSYNEQFF. Here the CDR3 DNA reads TGTGCCAGCAGCATGGACTCCGCCAGATCCTACAATGAGCAGTTCTTC.

The chain employs TRBV5-1 and TRBJ2-5; the D gene is possibly TRBD1 (5 bases). Germline V CDR1 and CDR2: SGHRS, YFSETQ. CDR3 length: 15 residues. The V gene lost 1 base and the J gene lost 1 base, with 11 bases spanning the gap. CDR3 in amino acids: CASSLSRGFQETQYF. For the CDR3, the DNA is TGCGCCAGCAGCTTGTCTAGGGGTTTCCAAGAGACCCAGTACTTC.

This chain links TRBV11-3 with TRBJ2-1; 8 bases match TRBD2. This CDR3 region has 15 residues. Germline V gives CDR1 SGHNT, CDR2 YENEEA. V was clipped by 0 bases and J by 4 bases; unmatched bases: 2. For the CDR3, the DNA is TGTGCCAGCAGCTTAGATGGCGGGGGGTACAATGAGCAGTTCTTC. Translation: CASSLDGGGYNEQFF. Looking up the rest from reference TRBV11-3 and TRBJ2-1 gives the full variable domain: EAGVVQSPRYKIIEKKQPVAFWCNPISGHNTLYWYLQNLGQGPELLIRYENEEAVDDSQLPKDRFSAERLKGVDSTLKIQPAELGDSAVYLCASSLDGGGYNEQFFGPGTRLTVL.

This chain uses TRBV4-3 with TRBJ2-7, with 9 bases aligning to TRBD2. From germline, CDR1 is LGHNA and CDR2 YSLEER. Losses at the gene ends were 0 bases for V and 7 bases for J; bases not matched to a gene: 4. This CDR3 is built from 14 residues. The CDR3 DNA is TGCGCCAGCAGCCAAGATCTCCTAGCGGGGGAGCAGTACTTC. It codes for CASSQDLLAGEQYF.

The CDR3 spells CASSLGGSPLHF. For the CDR3, the DNA is TGTGCCAGCAGCTTAGGCGGTTCACCCCTCCACTTT. The rearrangement joins TRBV5-6 to TRBJ1-6, with D uncertain. V lost 2 bases and J 9 bases, leaving 6 bases between the germline ends. The CDR3 covers 12 residues. Germline V gives CDR1 SGHDT, CDR2 YYEEEE.

The chain links TRBV5-6 to TRBJ1-4; possible D gene TRBD1, 5 bases. The CDR3 sequence is 14 residues long. CDR1 SGHDT and CDR2 YYEEEE come from the germline V gene. Trimming stripped 3 bases from V and 7 bases from J, with 13 bases between. CDR3 sequence: CASSSDSLSEKLFF. The CDR3 nucleotides read TGTGCCAGCAGCTCAGACAGTCTGAGTGAAAAACTGTTTTTT.

The chain employs TRBV9 and TRBJ1-2; D call uncertain. This CDR3 contains 14 residues. Germline assignment: CDR1 SGDLS and CDR2 YYNGEE. Trimming stripped 4 bases from V and 7 bases from J, with 17 bases between. The CDR3 coding sequence is TGTGCCAGCAGCTCAGTAGAGGCACCGGGTGGCTACACCTTC. Translated: CASSSVEAPGGYTF.